This TCR beta chain is from a study of blood T cell repertoires in COVID-19. Background on the study: Sites across the United States, Italy and Spain contributed samples from acute and convalescent COVID-19.

Germline V CDR1 and CDR2: LGHDT, YNNKEL (reference sequence). The CDR3 contains 14 residues. V dropped 4 bases and J dropped 1 base, with 10 bases sitting between them. Under the authors' procedure: Estimation of nucleated cell counts relied on the amplification of reference gene primers. Method: immunoSEQ multiplex PCR; TCRdb's copy keeps in-frame clones and lacks some. The DNA gave D and trimming, while V, J and clone size come from that table. The table lists tens of thousands of clones, about nine tenths of them singletons. Sequences were obtained from peripheral blood. The chain uses TRBV3-1 (or the pseudogene TRBV3-2) and TRBJ2-5; D gene ambiguous. The TCR originated in a man aged 45-60 years with active or convalescent COVID-19. CDR3 DNA: TGTGCCAGCAGCCCGGGTACAATCCAAGAGACCCAGTACTTC. Its translation: CASSPGTIQETQYF.